Below, 15 T cell receptor beta chains from the same sample are listed, as sequenced in a study of T cell responses to AZD1222 COVID-19 vaccine. Data came from immunoSEQ multiplex PCR; TCRdb stores just in-frame clones and leaves some out. In the table there are approximately 50,000 clones, around 88% of which are singletons. The source material was peripheral blood, sampled 28 days after the second AZD1222 dose. The receptors derive from an adult who received the AZD1222 COVID-19 vaccine.

The J gene is TRBJ2-2, the V gene TRBV9; possibly TRBD1 for D (5 bases). This CDR3 spans 14 amino acids. V shed 4 bases and J shed 3 bases, with 10 bases lying between them. Germline CDR1 is SGDLS and CDR2 is YYNGEE. The CDR3, as DNA: TGTGCCAGCAGCCAAGACAGTTACACCGGGGAGCTGTTTTTT. Its protein is CASSQDSYTGELFF.

This clone was seen a handful of times. The chain is built from TRBV5-1 and TRBJ1-2; unclear D gene. The V end lost 0 bases, the J end lost 7 bases, and 13 bases lay between the germline ends. Germline lookup yields CDR1 SGHRS and CDR2 YFSETQ. CDR3 length: 14 amino acids. The CDR3 loop reads CASSLDSDSSGYTF. The CDR3 DNA sequence: TGCGCCAGCAGCTTGGATTCTGATTCGAGTGGCTACACCTTC.

The J gene is TRBJ2-5, the V gene TRBV6-4; D may correspond to TRBD1 or TRBD2 (5 bases each). Germline values: CDR1 MRHNA, CDR2 SNTAGT. The CDR3 loop spans 17 amino acids. Trimming took 0 bases from V and 4 from J, leaving 18 bases between them. The CDR3 bases are TGTGCCAGCAGTGACTCGCAAAGGGACCCTTCGGGAGAGACCCAGTACTTC. Translated, it gives CASSDSQRDPSGETQYF.

This rearrangement joins TRBV6-5 to TRBJ2-5, with unresolved D. CDR3 size: 12 residues. Germline lookup yields CDR1 MNHEY and CDR2 SVGAGI. V dropped 5 bases and J dropped 5 bases, with 9 bases sitting between them. The CDR3 DNA reads TGTGCCAGCAGTAATTTCTTGGAGACCCAGTACTTC. Translating it yields CASSNFLETQYF.

The rearrangement links TRBV5-1 to TRBJ2-1; TRBD1 matches at 8 bases. The CDR3 sequence is 15 residues long. The germline V gene has CDR1 SGHRS and CDR2 YFSETQ. V shed 4 bases and J 9 bases; nucleotides not matched to a gene: 12. The CDR3 sequence: CASSPTATGGAEQFF. The CDR3 DNA is TGCGCCAGCAGCCCAACGGCTACAGGGGGAGCTGAGCAGTTCTTC.

This chain links TRBV5-1 with TRBJ2-1, with D hard to call. Trimming pared 2 bases from V and 0 bases from J, leaving 15 bases between. The CDR3 spans 17 residues. Germline V gene data show CDR1 as SGHRS and CDR2 as YFSETQ. In nucleotides, the CDR3 is TGCGCCAGCAGCTTTAGGACCGTCCGTAGCTCCTACAATGAGCAGTTCTTC. Amino acids: CASSFRTVRSSYNEQFF.

The V gene is TRBV13, the J gene TRBJ2-3, with D possibly being TRBD2 (6 bases). The V gene's germline CDR1 is PRHDT and CDR2 FYEKMQ (reference sequence). This CDR3 is built from 15 residues. Trimming took 5 bases from V and 5 from J, leaving 17 bases between them. CDR3 in DNA: TGTGCCAGCAGCCCCCTGACTAGATTGGGAGATACGCAGTATTTT. Its translation is CASSPLTRLGDTQYF. Drawing the rest from reference TRBV13 and TRBJ2-3, the complete variable domain is AAGVIQSPRHLIKEKRETATLKCYPIPRHDTVYWYQQGPGQDPQFLISFYEKMQSDKGSIPDRFSAQQFSDYHSELNMSSLELGDSALYFCASSPLTRLGDTQYFGPGTRLTVL.

Written as DNA, the CDR3 is TGTGCCAGCAGTGCCCAGGGGGCCGCGAGTCAGCCCCAGCATTTT. This translates into CASSAQGAASQPQHF. The chain uses TRBV6-1 and TRBJ1-5, with 8 bases aligning to TRBD1. V shed 4 bases, J shed 6 bases, and the junction held 8 bases outside the gene matches. Germline V gives CDR1 MNHNS, CDR2 SASEGT. CDR3 length equals 15 residues.

This rearrangement joins TRBV29-1 to TRBJ1-2, with D unresolved. From germline, CDR1 is SQVTM and CDR2 ANQGSEA. Trimming left V 3 bases short and J 4 bases short, with 9 bases between. The CDR3 extends over 12 amino acids. Here the CDR3 reads CSVDSYIYGYTF. CDR3 in DNA: TGCAGCGTTGACAGCTACATCTATGGCTACACCTTC.

This chain joins TRBV5-4 and TRBJ1-2, with D possibly being TRBD1 (5 bases). V lost 4 bases, J lost 8 bases, and 21 bases lay in between. Germline V gene lookup returns CDR1 SGHNT and CDR2 YYREEE (reference sequence). CDR3 length: 15 residues. CDR3 DNA sequence: TGTGCCAGCAGCGCAAATCTAGCAAAGGGGTGGGGCTACACCTTC. This translates into CASSANLAKGWGYTF. The whole variable domain, remainder taken from reference TRBV5-4 and TRBJ1-2, is ETGVTQSPTHLIKTRGQQVTLRCSSQSGHNTVSWYQQALGQGPQFIFQYYREEENGRGNFPPRFSGLQFPNYSSELNVNALELDDSALYLCASSANLAKGWGYTFGSGTRLTVV.

This clone was observed a handful of times. The genes are TRBV5-4 and TRBJ2-7, with a weak D call TRBD1 (6 bases). Germline values: CDR1 SGHNT, CDR2 YYREEE (reference sequence). V lost 5 bases to trimming and J lost 2 bases, with 14 bases between them. The CDR3 loop spans 14 amino acids. For the CDR3, the DNA is TGTGCCAGCAGTTCAGGGGAGAGCCCCTACGAGCAGTACTTC. Translated, it gives CASSSGESPYEQYF.

The rearrangement joins TRBV10-3 to TRBJ1-3; 7 positions match TRBD1. The CDR3 totals 14 residues. CDR1 ENHRY and CDR2 SYGVKD come from the germline V gene. Trimming cost V 6 bases and J 2 bases; bases outside gene matches: 4. The CDR3 nucleotides are TGTGCCATCAGGGAAACAGGGGCTGGAAACACCATATATTTT. It codes for CAIRETGAGNTIYF.

The chain joins TRBV18 to TRBJ2-5; tentatively, D is TRBD2 (5 bases). V lost 0 bases, J lost 1 base, and 12 bases lay in between. The germline CDR1 and CDR2 sequences are KGHSH and LQKENI. The CDR3 totals 16 residues. The CDR3: CASSPPTGNSQETQYF. CDR3 coding DNA: TGTGCCAGCTCACCACCCACGGGAAACAGCCAAGAGACCCAGTACTTC.

This clone was counted between two and nine times. V usage is TRBV18 and J usage is TRBJ2-7, with 10 bases aligning to TRBD1. In germline, CDR1 is KGHSH, CDR2 LQKENI. The CDR3 runs to 16 residues. Trimming at V came to 3 bases and at J to 3 bases, leaving 8 bases not matched to a gene. The CDR3 sequence: CASSPAARTGGYEQYF. The CDR3, as DNA: TGTGCCAGCTCACCGGCGGCGAGGACAGGGGGCTACGAGCAGTACTTC.

The chain joins TRBV7-9 to TRBJ1-2; D unresolved. Per the germline V gene, CDR1 is SEHNR and CDR2 is FQNEAQ (reference sequence). The germline V and J ends were trimmed by 2 bases and 4 bases, with 20 bases remaining between them. The CDR3 is 17 amino acids. CDR3 coding DNA: TGTGCCAGCAGCTTATGGCTAGGGCAATCCCGGGGCTATGGCTACACCTTC. It encodes CASSLWLGQSRGYGYTF.